One sample yielded the 21 T cell receptor beta chains listed below, sequenced in a study of T cells after yellow fever vaccination. Via MiXCR, TCRdb re-called the 5' RACE reads, giving one row per CDR3 protein. The sample consists of 300,000 to 350,000 distinct CDR3 sequences, approximately 12% of them appearing once. The source was CD4+ T cells sorted from PBMCs, collected 45 days after the yellow fever booster vaccination. The receptor set was obtained from a man aged 18 to 29 who received the YFV17D yellow fever vaccine.

This clonotype was observed at least ten times. This chain uses TRBV21-1 with TRBJ2-7; the table names TRBD1, a call not compared with the DNA. TRBV21-1 is a known pseudogene. The CDR3 contains 13 residues. The CDR3 sequence is CASSNGRIYEQYF. CDR3 bases: TGTGCCAGCAGCAATGGGCGGATCTACGAGCAGTACTTC.

This clonotype was seen a few times. The chain carries TRBV4-2 and TRBJ2-5; 7 nucleotides line up with TRBD2. CDR3 length: 18 residues. The germline CDR1 and CDR2 sequences are LGHNA and YNFKEQ. Trimming took 0 bases from V and 2 from J; bases not matched to a gene: 12. In DNA, the CDR3 is TGTGCCAGCAGCCAAGAGGGGAGGGGACTTGGAACTCAAGAGACCCAGTACTTC. Translated: CASSQEGRGLGTQETQYF.

In its sample, this clonotype was seen a few times. As DNA, the CDR3 is TGTGCCAGCAGACCCACTAGCGGGTCAGATACGCAGTATTTT. This gives the protein CASRPTSGSDTQYF. The chain links TRBV6-2 or TRBV6-3 to TRBJ2-3; TRBD2 agrees at 9 bases. The junction had 5 bases not matched to a gene; V was cut back by 6 bases and J by 4 bases. Germline loops: CDR1 MNHEY, CDR2 SVGEGT. This CDR3 contains 14 residues.

The chain joins TRBV6-2 or TRBV6-3 to TRBJ2-1, with TRBD2 matching over 11 bases. Trimming cost V 6 bases and J 6 bases; bases outside gene matches: 4. Looked up from germline, CDR1 is MNHEY and CDR2 is SVGEGT. The CDR3 totals 14 residues. The CDR3 DNA reads TGTGCCAGCAGGAGTAGCGGGGGGGGCAATGAGCAGTTCTTC. The encoded protein is CASRSSGGGNEQFF.

This clonotype came up many times. The J gene is TRBJ1-3, the V gene TRBV25-1; D is ambiguous. V was shortened by 0 bases and J by 0 bases, with 6 bases between the two germline ends. The CDR3 has 15 amino acids. Germline V gene lookup returns CDR1 MGHDK and CDR2 SYGVNS. Here the CDR3 DNA reads TGTGCCAGCAGTGAATATGGTCCCTCTGGAAACACCATATATTTT. This encodes CASSEYGPSGNTIYF.

This clonotype showed up just a few times. The chain joins TRBV5-1 to TRBJ1-2; TRBD1 matches at 10 bases. V lost 1 base, J lost 7 bases, and 10 bases stayed unmatched. Germline V gene data show CDR1 as SGHRS and CDR2 as YFSETQ. The CDR3 is 16 residues long. As DNA, the CDR3 is TGCGCCAGCAGCTTGTCCGGGACAGGGGTGAATCGTGGCTACACCTTC. Its translation is CASSLSGTGVNRGYTF.

This clonotype has a handful of counts. The chain recombines TRBV7-9 with TRBJ2-1; no firm D call. The V gene lost 3 bases and the J gene lost 10 bases, with 7 bases spanning the gap. From germline, CDR1 is SEHNR and CDR2 FQNEAQ (reference sequence). The CDR3 runs to 11 residues. Written as DNA, the CDR3 is TGTGCCAGCAGCTTTTTGGGGGAGCAGTTCTTC. Its protein is CASSFLGEQFF.

J is TRBJ1-1 and V is TRBV4-2; TRBD1 is a possible D gene (5 bases). Trimming stripped 0 bases from V and 10 bases from J, with 12 bases between. This CDR3 spans 13 amino acids. Per germline, CDR1 LGHNA and CDR2 YNFKEQ. The CDR3 DNA is TGTGCCAGCAGCCAAGAAGGAGGGCAGGGAGCTTTCTTT. Its protein product is CASSQEGGQGAFF.

This clonotype has just a few counts. This CDR3 is CASSLGDLRDRRYF. The CDR3 DNA reads TGTGCCAGCAGCCTAGGGGACCTACGGGACAGAAGGTACTTC. The rearrangement joins TRBV6-2 or TRBV6-3 to TRBJ2-7; 7 bases align to TRBD1. The germline CDR1 and CDR2 sequences are MNHEY and SVGEGT. V lost 6 bases to trimming and J lost 12 bases; unmatched junction nucleotides: 17. This CDR3 is 14 amino acids long.

Many counts were recorded for this clonotype. The rearrangement uses TRBV20-1 and TRBJ1-2, with a weak D call TRBD1 (5 bases). Germline V gene lookup returns CDR1 DFQATT and CDR2 SNEGSKA (reference sequence). The CDR3 is made up of 12 amino acids. With 6 bases removed from V and 6 bases from J, the gap between germline ends came to 14 bases. The CDR3 sequence is CSARDLGDGYTF. For the CDR3, the DNA is TGCAGTGCCCGGGACCTGGGTGATGGCTACACCTTC.

In nucleotides, the CDR3 is TGTGCCAGCAGCGTTACCAGGGATACGCAGTATTTT. Protein: CASSVTRDTQYF. The rearrangement joins TRBV7-3 to TRBJ2-3; D remains unclear. Germline-derived CDR1 and CDR2 are SGHTA and FQGTGA. This CDR3 contains 12 residues. Trimming stripped 5 bases from V and 6 bases from J, with 9 bases between.

This clonotype has just a few counts. The chain employs TRBV4-3 and TRBJ2-3; D remains ambiguous. With 1 base removed from V and 4 bases from J, the gap between germline ends came to 9 bases. Looked up from germline, CDR1 is LGHNA and CDR2 is YSLEER. The CDR3 is 14 residues long. The CDR3 coding sequence is TGCGCCAGCAGCCAAGGGGCCCCTCCAGATACGCAGTATTTT. Residues: CASSQGAPPDTQYF.

V gene TRBV11-2 combines with J gene TRBJ1-1; D gene unclear. CDR1 SGHAT and CDR2 FQNNGV come from the germline V gene. The CDR3 is 15 amino acids. V was pared by 4 bases and J by 0 bases, with 12 bases between. In DNA form, the CDR3 reads TGTGCCAGCAGCTCCAACGGGATGTTGAACACTGAAGCTTTCTTT. Its protein product is CASSSNGMLNTEAFF.

In its sample, this clonotype was seen a few times. The chain is built from TRBV14 and TRBJ2-5; D remains unclear. Deletions cut 0 bases from V and 4 bases from J, with 6 bases between. Germline CDR1 and CDR2: SGHDN and FVKESK. This CDR3 has 13 amino acids. The CDR3 loop reads CASSQDFAETQYF. The CDR3 region has the DNA TGTGCCAGCAGCCAAGATTTTGCAGAGACCCAGTACTTC. The whole variable domain, filled in from reference TRBV14 and TRBJ2-5, reads EAGVTQFPSHSVIEKGQTVTLRCDPISGHDNLYWYRRVMGKEIKFLLHFVKESKQDESGMPNNRFLAERTGGTYSTLKVQPAELEDSGVYFCASSQDFAETQYFGPGTRLLVL.

V usage is TRBV5-1 and J usage is TRBJ2-7; the match to TRBD1 covers 9 bases. The ends lost 5 bases at V and 3 bases at J; junction bases unmatched: 3. Looked up from germline, CDR1 is SGHRS and CDR2 is YFSETQ. The CDR3 extends over 13 amino acids. The CDR3 sequence is CASSPTGGYEQYF. Here the CDR3 DNA reads TGCGCCAGCAGTCCGACAGGGGGCTACGAGCAGTACTTC.

The table lists this clonotype with many counts. CDR3 nucleotides: TGTGCCAGCAGTTACTCCGAGGGTTCACCCCTCCACTTT. Protein sequence: CASSYSEGSPLHF. This chain joins TRBV6-2 or TRBV6-3 and TRBJ1-6, with D unclear. V lost 0 bases, J lost 9 bases, and 6 bases lay in between. Germline CDR1 MNHEY, CDR2 SVGEGT. This CDR3 has 13 residues.

Many counts were recorded for this clonotype. This chain uses TRBV6-6 with TRBJ2-7, with D possibly TRBD2 on 7 matching bases. Trimming stripped 7 bases from V and 6 bases from J, with 16 bases between. This CDR3 spans 13 amino acids. CDR1 and CDR2 (germline): MNHNY, SVGAGI (reference sequence). The CDR3 is CASMVGAGVEQYV. CDR3 sequence (DNA): TGTGCCAGCATGGTGGGGGCGGGGGTCGAGCAGTACGTC.

Ten or more counts support this clonotype. J is TRBJ2-6 and V is TRBV12-3 or TRBV12-4; D may be TRBD2 (6 bases). CDR3 size: 14 residues. Trimming left V 7 bases short and J 0 bases short, with 7 bases between. The CDR3 nucleotides read TGTGCCAGCACCGGGGGCTCTGGGGCCAACGTCCTGACTTTC. It yields the protein CASTGGSGANVLTF.

The chain couples TRBV4-1 to TRBJ2-2; 7 bases align to TRBD2. The CDR3 is made up of 15 amino acids. Germline CDR1 reads MGHRA; CDR2 reads YSYEKL. V lost 1 base to trimming and J lost 1 base; unmatched junction nucleotides: 0. The CDR3 loop is CASSQAGGNTGELFF. The CDR3 DNA reads TGCGCCAGCAGCCAAGCGGGGGGGAACACCGGGGAGCTGTTTTTT.

This clonotype was found a few times. The chain joins TRBV3-1 to TRBJ1-1; D is unclear. The CDR3 contains 13 residues. Trimming pared 4 bases from V and 7 bases from J, leaving 13 bases between. Germline lookup yields CDR1 LGHDT and CDR2 YNNKEL (reference sequence). The CDR3 coding sequence is TGTGCCAGCAGCCCCGTGAAGGGTAGTGAAGCTTTCTTT. Translated: CASSPVKGSEAFF. The whole variable domain, remainder taken from reference TRBV3-1 and TRBJ1-1, is DTAVSQTPKYLVTQMGNDKSIKCEQNLGHDTMYWYKQDSKKFLKIMFSYNNKELIINETVPNRFSPKSPDKAHLNLHINSLELGDSAVYFCASSPVKGSEAFFGQGTRLTVV.

A few counts support this clonotype. The gene calls are TRBV7-3 and TRBJ1-1; D is unclear. Germline lookup yields CDR1 SGHTA and CDR2 FQGTGA. The CDR3 totals 16 residues. V shed 5 bases and J shed 1 base, with 17 bases lying between them. This CDR3 is CASSPPRRPGNTEAFF. CDR3 sequence (DNA): TGTGCCAGCAGCCCACCCCGGCGCCCTGGGAACACTGAAGCTTTCTTT. The variable domain in full, completed from reference TRBV7-3 and TRBJ1-1, reads GAGVSQTPSNKVTEKGKYVELRCDPISGHTALYWYRQSLGQGPEFLIYFQGTGAADDSGLPNDRFFAVRPEGSVSTLKIQRTERGDSAVYLCASSPPRRPGNTEAFFGQGTRLTVV.